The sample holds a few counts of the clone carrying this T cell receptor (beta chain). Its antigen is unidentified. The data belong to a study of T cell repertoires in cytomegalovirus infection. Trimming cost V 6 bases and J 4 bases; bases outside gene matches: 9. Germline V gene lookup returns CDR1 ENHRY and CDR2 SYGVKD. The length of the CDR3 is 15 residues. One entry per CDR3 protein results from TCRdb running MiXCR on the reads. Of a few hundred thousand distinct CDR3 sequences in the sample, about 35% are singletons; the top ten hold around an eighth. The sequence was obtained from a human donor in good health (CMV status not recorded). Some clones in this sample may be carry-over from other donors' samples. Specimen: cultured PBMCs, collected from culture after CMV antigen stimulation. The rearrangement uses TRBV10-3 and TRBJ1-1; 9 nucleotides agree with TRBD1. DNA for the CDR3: TGTGCCATCAGGAGACAGGGGGTGCGAAGCACTGAAGCTTTCTTT. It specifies CAIRRQGVRSTEAFF.